Listed below are T cell receptor beta chains from one sample, sequenced in a study of beta chain features in type 1 diabetes. Sequencing was performed with immunoSEQ multiplex PCR; in TCRdb, only in-frame clones are kept and a portion is missing. The sample yields 300,000 or so clones, around 9% seen once. Material: central memory CD4+ T cells from blood. All receptors come from a man aged 30 to 39 with type 1 diabetes. Each CDR3 is given with its conserved first and last residue. A D gene is named only where the DNA matches it firmly. Rows give clone size only sometimes, using once, few, many, or a class for an expanded clone.

>.|few|TRBV4-3|TRBJ2-7
TGCGCCAGCAGCCAAGAATGGGGCTACGAGCAGTACTTC
CASSQEWGYEQYF
>.|.|TRBV30|TRBJ2-2
TGTGCCTGGAGAGGTCGCGGGGAGCTGTTTTTT
CAWRGRGELFF
>TRBD2|few|TRBV7-2|TRBJ2-5
TGTGCCAGCAGCTTGAGCGGGGGTTACCCGTACCAAGAGACCCAGTACTTC
CASSLSGGYPYQETQYF
>TRBD1|few|TRBV10-1|TRBJ2-5
TGCGCCAGCAGTCCCGGGACAGGGGGCCGAGAGACCCAGTACTTC
CASSPGTGGRETQYF
>TRBD1|few|TRBV19|TRBJ2-5
TGTGCCAGTAGTACTGGGACAGGGGGATTGTCCCAGTACTTC
CASSTGTGGLSQYF
>TRBD1|.|TRBV5-1|TRBJ2-6
TGCGCCAGCACAGGGGGCTCCTCTGGGGCCAACGTCCTGACTTTC
CASTGGSSGANVLTF
>.|few|TRBV30|TRBJ1-2
TGTGCCTGGAGTCTTGGGGGGCTAGGTTTTGGCTACACCTTC
CAWSLGGLGFGYTF
>TRBD1|few|TRBV6-1|TRBJ1-6
TGTGCCAGCAGCGACAGGGGATTGGATTCACCCCTCCACTTT
CASSDRGLDSPLHF
>TRBD2|few|TRBV14|TRBJ2-3
TGTGCCAGCAGCCAACTCACGGGGGGGCGCACAGATACGCAGTATTTT
CASSQLTGGRTDTQYF
>.|.|TRBV6-6|TRBJ2-3
TGTGCCAGCAGTTATGGGAGTATGGATACGCAGTATTTT
CASSYGSMDTQYF
>.|.|TRBV15|TRBJ2-2
TGTGCCACCAGCAGAGATCTGGGGGGCACCGGGGAGCTGTTTTTT
CATSRDLGGTGELFF
>TRBD1|.|TRBV11-2|TRBJ1-2
TGTGCCAGCAGCCTGGACAGGGCCTATGGCTACACCTTC
CASSLDRAYGYTF
>.|few|TRBV6-6|TRBJ2-7
TGTGCCAGCAGTTACTCCGGGGAGTACGAGCAGTACTTC
CASSYSGEYEQYF
>.|.|TRBV25-1|TRBJ1-6
TGTGCCAGCAGTGAACTACAGGGATATGCACCCCTCCACTTT
CASSELQGYAPLHF
>.|few|TRBV7-2|TRBJ2-2
TGTGCCAGCAGCGGTAGAGCAGGACCCACCGGGGAGCTGTTTTTT
CASSGRAGPTGELFF
>.|few|TRBV12-5|TRBJ1-5
TGTGCTAGTGCGAGGAGTAATCAGCCCCAGCATTTT
CASARSNQPQHF
>.|few|TRBV6-5|TRBJ1-6
TGTGCCAGCAGTCAACAACGGGACTATAATTCACCCCTCCACTTT
CASSQQRDYNSPLHF
>TRBD1|.|TRBV5-1|TRBJ1-1
TGCGCCAGCAGCCTCACCGGGACAGGGGACACTGAAGCTTTCTTT
CASSLTGTGDTEAFF
>.|few|TRBV9|TRBJ1-5
TGTGCCAGCAGCGTAACCCCGGCTCAGCCCCAGCATTTT
CASSVTPAQPQHF
>TRBD2|.|TRBV11-3|TRBJ2-7
TGTGCCAGCAGCTTGAATAGCGGGGGCCCTCCCTCCGAGCAGTACTTC
CASSLNSGGPPSEQYF
>.|few|TRBV4-3|TRBJ1-6
TGCGCCAGCAGCCCCAACCCCGGACTCCGAAATTCACCCCTCCACTTT
CASSPNPGLRNSPLHF
>.|few|TRBV11-2|TRBJ2-3
TGTGCCAGTGGACTTACGGGGGATAGTACAGATACGCAGTATTTT
CASGLTGDSTDTQYF
>TRBD2|few|TRBV18|TRBJ2-1
TGTGCCAGCTCACCACGGATACTAGCGGGGTTAAATGAGCAGTTCTTC
CASSPRILAGLNEQFF
>TRBD1|.|TRBV11-2|TRBJ2-5
TGTGCCAGCAGCTTCCGCGACAGGGGAAAGGTGGAGACCCAGTACTTC
CASSFRDRGKVETQYF
>.|few|TRBV11-3|TRBJ2-1
TGTGCCAGCAGCTTAAGAACAGGGACCTACAATGAGCAGTTCTTC
CASSLRTGTYNEQFF
>.|.|TRBV4-3|TRBJ2-3
TGCGCCAGCAGCCAAGAAACGACAGATACGCAGTATTTT
CASSQETTDTQYF
>.|many|TRBV12-5|TRBJ2-6
TGTGCTAGTGGTTTGGGACAGGCAGTGTTCTCTGGGGCCAACGTCCTGACTTTC
CASGLGQAVFSGANVLTF
>.|.|TRBV27|TRBJ1-5
TGTGCCAGCAGTCCTACGGCGGGAGCTAGCAATCAGCCCCAGCATTTT
CASSPTAGASNQPQHF
>.|.|TRBV19|TRBJ1-4
TGTGCCAGTACCCGGAATGAAAAACTGTTTTTT
CASTRNEKLFF
>.|few|TRBV5-1|TRBJ2-4
TGCGCCAGCAGCTTCCTCGGTCTCTCAGCCAAAAACATTCAGTACTTC
CASSFLGLSAKNIQYF
>.|many|TRBV5-4|TRBJ2-6
TGTGCCAGCAGCTTGGACGCCTCTGGGGCCAACGTCCTGACTTTC
CASSLDASGANVLTF
>TRBD1|few|TRBV28|TRBJ1-4
TGTGCCAGCAGTTCCGCAGGGGGGAAGAATGAAAAACTGTTTTTT
CASSSAGGKNEKLFF
>TRBD1|.|TRBV5-4|TRBJ1-6
TGTGCCAGCAGCTCAGCCTTTACGACAGGGGGTGTCTCACCCCTCCACTTT
CASSSAFTTGGVSPLHF
>.|few|TRBV11-1|TRBJ1-4
TGTGCCAGCAGCGACCACCCAGGGCGACGGGAAAAACTGTTTTTT
CASSDHPGRREKLFF
>.|.|TRBV10-3|TRBJ1-3
TGTGCCAGCAGTTATGGGTTGGGAGGAAACACCATATATTTT
CASSYGLGGNTIYF
>TRBD1|few|TRBV7-2|TRBJ1-6
TGTGCCAGCAGCTTATTGGTTCACCCGGGACAGGGGTCTTCACCCCTCCACTTT
CASSLLVHPGQGSSPLHF
>.|few|TRBV19|TRBJ2-6
TGTGCCAGTAGGTTCAACGGGGCCAACGTCCTGACTTTC
CASRFNGANVLTF
>TRBD2|many|TRBV7-2|TRBJ2-7
TGTGCCAGCAGCTCCCCCGGGGGGGGAACCTACGAGCAGTACTTC
CASSSPGGGTYEQYF
>TRBD1|few|TRBV6-6|TRBJ2-1
TGTGCCAGCAGCCCAGGGGGCTACAATGAGCAGTTCTTC
CASSPGGYNEQFF
>.|few|TRBV7-9|TRBJ2-5
TGTGCCAGCAGCTTAGCCGGGACCCTAGAGACCCAGTACTTC
CASSLAGTLETQYF
>.|many|TRBV4-1|TRBJ2-2
TGCGCCAGCAGCTTATCACAGGTGTCCGGGGAGCTGTTTTTT
CASSLSQVSGELFF
>.|few|TRBV6-5|TRBJ2-5
TGTGCCAGCAATCGGGACGTCCAAGAGACCCAGTACTTC
CASNRDVQETQYF
>.|many|TRBV7-9|TRBJ2-3
TGTGCCAGCAGCGAGAAGGGTGCGGGGACGCAGTATTTT
CASSEKGAGTQYF
>.|.|TRBV29-1|TRBJ2-1
TGCAGCTTTGACCGGAGAAATGAGCAGTTCTTC
CSFDRRNEQFF
>.|.|TRBV20-1|TRBJ1-1
TGCAGTCCCCGGGACAACACTGAAGCTTTCTTT
CSPRDNTEAFF
>TRBD1|few|TRBV29-1|TRBJ2-7
TGCAGCGTAACTGACAGGGTTCTCAGCGAGCAGTACTTC
CSVTDRVLSEQYF
>.|few|TRBV7-2|TRBJ2-7
TGTGCCAGCAGTCCACCCGCTCCGGGTTACGAGCAGTACTTC
CASSPPAPGYEQYF
>.|.|TRBV14|TRBJ1-4
TGTGCCAGCAGCCTCCAGAGCGGTCCGACGGAAAAACTGTTTTTT
CASSLQSGPTEKLFF
>TRBD1|few|TRBV2|TRBJ2-7
TGTGCCAGCAACTCTGAACAGGGGACGTTTGAGCAGTACTTC
CASNSEQGTFEQYF
>TRBD1|.|TRBV7-2|TRBJ1-1
TGTGCCAGCAGTCTCAACCGGGACAGCCCTTCCGGGGCTTTCTTT
CASSLNRDSPSGAFF
>.|.|TRBV11-2|TRBJ2-5
TGTGCCAGCAGCTTAGGAGGTTATGAGACCCAGTACTTC
CASSLGGYETQYF
>.|few|TRBV10-3|TRBJ1-1
TGTGCCATCAGTGGAGTTGCCCTACAGGGACGGAACACTGAAGCTTTCTTT
CAISGVALQGRNTEAFF
>TRBD2|few|TRBV28|TRBJ2-1
TGTGCCAGCAGTTCTCGGACTAGCGGAAATGAGCAGTTCTTC
CASSSRTSGNEQFF
>TRBD2|.|TRBV15|TRBJ2-5
TGTGCCACCAGCAGAAACCTAGCGGGGGTTGGAGAGACCCAGTACTTC
CATSRNLAGVGETQYF
>TRBD1|.|TRBV2|TRBJ2-7
TGTGCCAGCAGGAGGGGACAGGCGTACGAGCAGTACTTC
CASRRGQAYEQYF
>TRBD1|few|TRBV7-2|TRBJ1-2
TGTGCCAGCAGCTTAGCGGGACAGGGGGTACTCTATGGCTACACCTTC
CASSLAGQGVLYGYTF